The 22 T cell receptor beta chains given below trace back to one sample, sequenced in a study of blood T cell repertoires in COVID-19. Profiling relied on immunoSEQ multiplex PCR, and the TCRdb table lists in-frame clones only, not all of them. Among roughly 250,000 clones listed, around 89% were seen once. The sequencing sample was made of peripheral blood. The origin of the receptors is a man aged 30-40 years with acute or convalescent COVID-19.

The chain combines TRBV29-1 with TRBJ2-1; D is perhaps TRBD2 (6 bases). Trimming took off 0 bases at V and 7 bases at J, with 16 bases between the two ends. The CDR3 is 15 amino acids. CDR1 and CDR2 (germline): SQVTM, ANQGSEA. CDR3 sequence (DNA): TGCAGCGTTGAAGATCCGGCGGGGAAGGGGAATGAGCAGTTCTTC. It is translated as CSVEDPAGKGNEQFF.

J is TRBJ2-5 and V is TRBV29-1; maybe TRBD1 (6 bases). V gave up 3 bases and J gave up 4 bases, with 9 bases separating them. Germline CDR1 SQVTM, CDR2 ANQGSEA. CDR3 size: 12 residues. The CDR3, as DNA: TGCAGCGTTGAGGGGGCAGGAGAGACCCAGTACTTC. It yields the protein CSVEGAGETQYF.

The chain is built from TRBV2 and TRBJ2-1, with 7 bases aligning to TRBD1. The CDR3 consists of 14 residues. The germline gives CDR1 SNHLY, CDR2 FYNNEI. Unmatched junction bases numbered 7, after V lost 4 bases and J lost 7 bases. The CDR3 here is CASSGSRGLNEQFF. The CDR3 DNA follows: TGTGCCAGCAGTGGGAGTAGGGGGCTGAATGAGCAGTTCTTC. Full variable domain (outside the CDR3, taken from reference TRBV2 and TRBJ2-1): EPEVTQTPSHQVTQMGQEVILRCVPISNHLYFYWYRQILGQKVEFLVSFYNNEISEKSEIFDDQFSVERPDGSNFTLKIRSTKLEDSAMYFCASSGSRGLNEQFFGPGTRLTVL.

For this clone: Compared with germline, one end of the junction differs, possibly owing to a read error. J is TRBJ1-5 and V is TRBV19; D may be TRBD1 (5 bases). The germline CDR1 and CDR2 sequences are LNHDA and SQIVND (reference sequence). The CDR3 has 12 residues. For the CDR3, the DNA is TGTGCCAGTAGAGACAGCAAGCAGCCCCAGCATTTT. This codes for CASRDSKQPQHF.

The chain recombines TRBV4-1 with TRBJ2-7, with a tentative D call TRBD2 (5 bases). V lost 0 bases and J 5 bases, leaving 14 bases between the germline ends. The CDR3 covers 15 residues. CDR1 MGHRA and CDR2 YSYEKL come from the germline V gene. CDR3: CASSQDRRAGDEQYF. Here the CDR3 DNA reads TGCGCCAGCAGCCAAGATCGGCGGGCCGGGGACGAGCAGTACTTC.

The chain employs TRBV4-2 and TRBJ1-2; D is ambiguous. Germline V gene data show CDR1 as LGHNA and CDR2 as YNFKEQ. The CDR3 is 14 amino acids. The V and J ends lost 3 bases and 0 bases respectively, with 8 bases between them. CDR3 DNA sequence: TGTGCCAGCAGCCACCACAGTGCTAACTATGGCTACACCTTC. As protein: CASSHHSANYGYTF.

The gene calls are TRBV5-1 and TRBJ2-1, with D uncertain. Germline V CDR1 and CDR2: SGHRS, YFSETQ. Deletions cut 2 bases from V and 4 bases from J, with 13 bases between. The CDR3 is 15 residues long. The CDR3 nucleotides read TGCGCCAGCAGCTTTTGGGCAGAAAAATACAATGAGCAGTTCTTC. This encodes CASSFWAEKYNEQFF.

The rearrangement joins TRBV5-1 to TRBJ2-5; 12 nucleotides align to TRBD2. The J segment lost 1 base and the V segment lost 4 bases, leaving 5 bases of the junction unmatched. The CDR3 has 16 amino acids. The germline V gene has CDR1 SGHRS and CDR2 YFSETQ. The CDR3 region has the DNA TGCGCCAGCAGCGCTGGGGGACTAGCGGGCCAAGAGACCCAGTACTTC. It translates to CASSAGGLAGQETQYF.

This clone was found a few times. The chain uses TRBV10-1 and TRBJ1-3; D remains unclear. The CDR3 runs 14 residues. Per germline, CDR1 WNHNN and CDR2 SYGVQD (reference sequence). The V end lost 6 bases, the J end lost 0 bases, and 9 bases lay between the germline ends. The CDR3 region is CASRGDFSGNTIYF. CDR3 nucleotides: TGCGCCAGCAGAGGAGACTTCTCTGGAAACACCATATATTTT.

The chain uses TRBV7-9 and TRBJ1-4; tentative D call: TRBD1 (6 bases). Germline assignment: CDR1 SEHNR and CDR2 FQNEAQ (reference sequence). This CDR3 has 15 amino acids. Trimming pared 3 bases from V and 3 bases from J, leaving 11 bases between. The CDR3 DNA follows: TGTGCCAGCAGCTTGATACAGGGACCTAATGAAAAACTGTTTTTT. Amino acid sequence: CASSLIQGPNEKLFF.

This sequence joins TRBV30 and TRBJ1-4; TRBD1 aligns across 9 bases. V was clipped by 3 bases and J by 11 bases; unmatched bases: 10. The CDR3 consists of 14 residues. Per germline, CDR1 GTSNPN and CDR2 SVGIG (reference sequence). The CDR3 DNA reads TGTGCCTGGAGCCCGGGACAGGGATTATGGAAACTGTTTTTT. Translated, it gives CAWSPGQGLWKLFF.

The chain uses TRBV19 and TRBJ1-4, with a possible D match to TRBD1 (5 bases). Trimming pared 6 bases from V and 8 bases from J, leaving 22 bases between. CDR1 and CDR2 from the germline V gene are LNHDA and SQIVND (reference sequence). CDR3 length: 16 amino acids. The CDR3, as DNA: TGTGCCAGTAGAGGTATCAGCGGGCCCCGGGGGGAAAAACTGTTTTTT. This gives the protein CASRGISGPRGEKLFF.

The gene calls are TRBV9 and TRBJ1-2, with D maybe TRBD1 (5 bases). Deletions cut 3 bases from V and 2 bases from J, with 17 bases between. The CDR3 is 16 residues long. Germline CDR1 SGDLS, CDR2 YYNGEE. The CDR3, as DNA: TGTGCCAGCAGCGACACTCAGGAGGGGAGGAACTATGGCTACACCTTC. It translates to CASSDTQEGRNYGYTF.

This rearrangement joins TRBV3-1 (or the pseudogene TRBV3-2) to TRBJ2-5; D perhaps matches TRBD2 (6 bases). Trimming stripped 11 bases from V and 9 bases from J, with 16 bases between. Germline assignment: CDR1 LGHDT and CDR2 YNNKEL (reference sequence). This CDR3 comprises 11 residues. CDR3 nucleotide sequence: TGTGCCGTCGGGGGTTTGGGGGCCCAGTACTTC. Translating it yields CAVGGLGAQYF.

In this sample, this clone turned up once. The chain carries TRBV27 and TRBJ2-7; 8 bases agree with TRBD2. The trim removed 6 bases at V and 5 bases at J, leaving 18 bases unmatched. Germline V CDR1 and CDR2: MNHEY, SMNVEV (reference sequence). There are 17 residues in the CDR3. CDR3 coding DNA: TGTGCCAGCAGCCGTCAGTTTAGGGGGAGCGGGGGACACGAGCAGTACTTC. Translation: CASSRQFRGSGGHEQYF.

This rearrangement joins TRBV15 to TRBJ1-2, with D tentatively TRBD1 (6 bases). This CDR3 is built from 15 residues. The germline V gene encodes CDR1 LNHNV and CDR2 YYDKDF (reference sequence). V lost 3 bases and J 4 bases, leaving 15 bases between the germline ends. This CDR3 reads CATSRGGQGAYGYTF. The CDR3 bases are TGTGCCACCAGCAGGGGGGGGCAGGGCGCCTATGGCTACACCTTC.

The V call is TRBV3-1 (or the pseudogene TRBV3-2), the J call TRBJ2-7; D may be TRBD1 (5 bases). V dropped 3 bases and J dropped 2 bases, with 11 bases sitting between them. The germline V gene encodes CDR1 LGHDT and CDR2 YNNKEL (reference sequence). The CDR3 sequence is 14 residues long. CDR3 sequence (DNA): TGTGCCAGCAGCCATATAGACAGTCCCTACGAGCAGTACTTC. It is translated as CASSHIDSPYEQYF.

V gene TRBV7-9 combines with J gene TRBJ1-5; 7 positions match TRBD1. Trimming cost V 5 bases and J 3 bases; bases outside gene matches: 10. The germline V gene has CDR1 SEHNR and CDR2 FQNEAQ (reference sequence). This CDR3 spans 16 amino acids. CDR3 bases: TGTGCCAGCAGCAACGCCGCGGACAGGATCAATCAGCCCCAGCATTTT. This encodes CASSNAADRINQPQHF. The entire variable domain, with the rest obtained from reference TRBV7-9 and TRBJ1-5, is as follows: DTGVSQNPRHKITKRGQNVTFRCDPISEHNRLYWYRQTLGQGPEFLTYFQNEAQLEKSRLLSDRFSAERPKGSFSTLEIQRTEQGDSAMYLCASSNAADRINQPQHFGDGTRLSIL.

The chain joins TRBV4-1 to TRBJ1-1; the D gene is possibly TRBD1 (6 bases). Germline assignment: CDR1 MGHRA and CDR2 YSYEKL. The CDR3 is 17 residues long. V gave up 1 base and J gave up 1 base, with 16 bases separating them. The CDR3 region is CASSQAFRARGNTEAFF. For the CDR3, the DNA is TGCGCCAGCAGCCAAGCTTTCAGGGCCAGGGGGAACACTGAAGCTTTCTTT.

This rearrangement joins TRBV3-1 (or the pseudogene TRBV3-2) to TRBJ2-7; 8 nucleotides align to TRBD1. Germline V CDR1 and CDR2: LGHDT, YNNKEL (reference sequence). Trimming cost V 7 bases and J 1 base; bases outside gene matches: 9. This CDR3 is 15 amino acids long. This chain's CDR3 is CASTGGQESSYEQYF. CDR3 nucleotide sequence: TGTGCCAGCACCGGGGGACAGGAAAGTTCCTACGAGCAGTACTTC.

The chain has TRBV12-3 or TRBV12-4 and TRBJ2-5; 9 bases align to TRBD1. CDR3 length: 13 residues. V gave up 6 bases and J gave up 4 bases; unmatched junction bases: 3. The CDR3 is CASRDRGSETQYF. The CDR3 nucleotides read TGTGCCAGCAGGGACAGGGGTTCAGAGACCCAGTACTTC.

The chain recombines TRBV27 with TRBJ2-7, with D perhaps TRBD1 (6 bases). Trimming took 10 bases from V and 4 from J, leaving 17 bases between them. Germline lookup yields CDR1 MNHEY and CDR2 SMNVEV (reference sequence). The CDR3 is 13 amino acids. The CDR3 nucleotides are TGTGCCACCAGAAAACAGGGCCCTTACGAGCAGTACTTC. The encoded protein is CATRKQGPYEQYF.